This T cell receptor (beta chain) was identified during a study of T cells in localized non-small cell lung cancer. Whole-study results and caveats: It was uninvolved adjacent lung that showed the highest T cell clonality, exceeding tumor. There were a median around 59 of the top 100 tumor clones appearing in adjacent lung. Overall survival was longer when the density of T cells in the blood was higher.

Profiling relied on immunoSEQ multiplex PCR, and the TCRdb table lists in-frame clones only, not all of them. The profile shows 4,000 to 4,500 clones, 35% to 45% of them singletons. Notes on this clone: Antigen specificity is unknown.

This TCR was recovered from a woman aged 40 to 75 with stage I lung adenocarcinoma. Sequences were derived from lung tumor tissue, sampled before any cancer treatment.

Here the CDR3 reads CAIGTNPPSGGTNTGELFF. The CDR3 bases are TGTGCCATCGGGACAAACCCCCCTAGCGGGGGCACGAACACCGGGGAGCTGTTTTTT. The chain recombines TRBV6-8 with TRBJ2-2; 10 bases line up with TRBD2. After removal of 10 bases from V and 0 bases from J, the junction contained 17 bases not matched to a gene. Germline assignment: CDR1 MNHGY and CDR2 SAAAGT. This CDR3 comprises 19 residues.